This T cell receptor beta chain was observed in a study of blood T cell repertoires in COVID-19. TCRdb's table, derived via immunoSEQ multiplex PCR, lists solely in-frame clones and lacks some. The repertoire has about 260,000 clones, about 86% of them found once; the top ten carry approximately 2%. CDR1 and CDR2 from the germline V gene are SGHRS and YFSETQ. The ends lost 4 bases at V and 3 bases at J; junction bases unmatched: 9. The CDR3 contains 16 residues. The TCR was taken from a young man with active or convalescent COVID-19. The sample consisted of peripheral blood. The chain uses TRBV5-1 and TRBJ1-4, with 7 bases fitting TRBD1. The CDR3 DNA reads as TGCGCCAGCAGCCCAAACACGGGACAGTCTAATGAAAAACTGTTTTTT. Its protein product is CASSPNTGQSNEKLFF.